One sample yielded the 30 T cell receptor beta chains listed below, sequenced in a study of T-cell reconstitution after alpha-beta-depleted transplantation in children (dated by TCRdb to about 2016). Libraries were prepared through PCR. Reads for this sample came from an Illumina HiSeq 2500. To normalize quantification of the TCRbeta repertoire, the TCR libraries were built with molecular barcoding that relied on unique molecular identifiers. Clones were called with MiXCR by TCRdb after fastp trimmed the public reads at Q25, and only in-frame beta chains were retained. Each CDR3 protein appears once, grouped with its most common genes and DNA. The sample yields 250,000 to 400,000 distinct CDR3 sequences; around 25% were counted once. The ten most abundant clones make up 10% to 11% of the sample. The treatment or condition label on this specimen signifies: allogeneic hematopoietic cell transplantation with graft depleted of TCRalphabeta T cells and CD19 B cells.

Sample: PBMCs, mostly from graft donor cells, taken 180 days after TCRalphabeta/CD19-depleted stem cell transplant. The receptors come from a male patient younger than 18 who had a stem cell transplant for acute lymphoblastic leukemia, so the T cells may come from the graft donor.

This clonotype was picked up a small number of times. This sequence joins TRBV3-1 and TRBJ1-5; D unresolved. V gave up 0 bases and J gave up 0 bases, with 9 bases separating them. CDR1 is LGHDT and CDR2 is YNNKEL in the germline V gene (reference sequence). The CDR3 runs to 16 residues. The CDR3 DNA sequence: TGTGCCAGCAGCCAAGATTGGGGTCATAGCAATCAGCCCCAGCATTTT. Amino acid sequence: CASSQDWGHSNQPQHF. Supplemented by reference TRBV3-1 and TRBJ1-5, the full variable domain reads DTAVSQTPKYLVTQMGNDKSIKCEQNLGHDTMYWYKQDSKKFLKIMFSYNNKELIINETVPNRFSPKSPDKAHLNLHINSLELGDSAVYFCASSQDWGHSNQPQHFGDGTRLSIL.

Many counts were recorded for this clonotype. The chain links TRBV12-3 or TRBV12-4 to TRBJ1-1, with D tentatively TRBD1 (5 bases). Trimming stripped 1 base from V and 4 bases from J, with 10 bases between. This CDR3 is built from 14 residues. The CDR3 DNA is TGTGCCAGCAGTTTAGGAAGGGGCAGCACTGAAGCTTTCTTT. The encoded protein is CASSLGRGSTEAFF.

J is TRBJ2-1 and V is TRBV7-8; D might be TRBD2 (6 bases). CDR1 is SGHVS, CDR2 FQNEAQ, per germline. The CDR3 length is 14 residues. V was trimmed by 8 bases and J by 0 bases, leaving 11 bases between them. This chain's CDR3 is CASHRRASYNEQFF. The CDR3 nucleotides read TGTGCCAGCCATAGGAGGGCCTCCTACAATGAGCAGTTCTTC.

The rearrangement joins TRBV19 to TRBJ2-2; D not certain. The CDR3 contains 12 residues. V dropped 2 bases and J dropped 6 bases, with 4 bases sitting between them. From germline, CDR1 is LNHDA and CDR2 SQIVND (reference sequence). The CDR3 DNA reads as TGTGCCAGTAGTATATTCCCCGGGGAGCTGTTTTTT. Its translation is CASSIFPGELFF.

This clonotype appeared many times. The V call is TRBV7-2, the J call TRBJ2-5; 13 nucleotides align to TRBD2. Germline CDR1 reads SGHTA; CDR2 reads FQGNSA. The CDR3 is 16 amino acids. Losses at the gene ends were 5 bases for V and 13 bases for J; bases not matched to a gene: 16. In DNA form, the CDR3 reads TGTGCCAGCAGCGTACAGCCCGGACTAGCGGGAGAGGACCGGTACTTC. Protein: CASSVQPGLAGEDRYF.

The chain carries TRBV11-1 and TRBJ2-2; 9 nucleotides line up with TRBD2. The ends lost 2 bases at V and 4 bases at J; junction bases unmatched: 11. CDR3 length: 18 amino acids. Germline-derived CDR1 and CDR2 are SGHAT and FQDESV (reference sequence). This chain's CDR3 is CASSLQGLALSGTGELFF. The CDR3 DNA is TGTGCCAGCAGCTTACAGGGACTAGCCTTGAGCGGCACCGGGGAGCTGTTTTTT.

The chain links TRBV12-3 or TRBV12-4 to TRBJ2-7, with D possibly TRBD1 on 6 matching bases. The CDR3 has 16 amino acids. V lost 6 bases to trimming and J lost 2 bases, with 20 bases between them. The chain's CDR3 is CASSYLEGHPTYEQYF. In nucleotides, the CDR3 is TGTGCCAGCAGCTATCTAGAGGGACACCCGACCTACGAGCAGTACTTC.

This rearrangement joins TRBV4-1 to TRBJ2-1; TRBD2 matches at 7 bases. The CDR3 sequence is 18 residues long. Trimming removed 3 bases from V and 6 bases from J; junction bases left unmatched: 17. The germline gives CDR1 MGHRA, CDR2 YSYEKL. The CDR3 region is CASSHPVGGLGTSNEQFF. As DNA, the CDR3 is TGCGCCAGCAGCCACCCAGTGGGGGGGTTGGGGACTTCCAATGAGCAGTTCTTC.

Of note for this clonotype: Compared with germline, one end of the junction differs, possibly owing to a read error. V and J are TRBV5-1 and TRBJ2-5; 8 nucleotides match TRBD1. This CDR3 contains 14 residues. Germline V lookup: CDR1 SGHRS, CDR2 YFSETQ. The CDR3 is CANSRGQGRETQYF. For the CDR3, the DNA is TGCGCCAACAGCAGAGGACAGGGAAGGGAGACCCAGTACTTC.

This CDR3 reads CASTLFNRGGADTQYF. CDR3 bases: TGTGCCAGCACCCTATTCAACAGGGGGGGCGCAGATACGCAGTATTTT. The chain has TRBV7-3 and TRBJ2-3, with D maybe TRBD1 (8 bases). The CDR3 sequence is 16 residues long. V was shortened by 7 bases and J by 4 bases, with 21 bases between the two germline ends. The germline V gene has CDR1 SGHTA and CDR2 FQGTGA. Complete variable domain (other parts from reference TRBV7-3 and TRBJ2-3): GAGVSQTPSNKVTEKGKYVELRCDPISGHTALYWYRQSLGQGPEFLIYFQGTGAADDSGLPNDRFFAVRPEGSVSTLKIQRTERGDSAVYLCASTLFNRGGADTQYFGPGTRLTVL.

The CDR3 nucleotides read TGTGCCAGCAGGGAGACTAGTATCACCTACGAGCAGTACTTC. Translation: CASRETSITYEQYF. The rearrangement joins TRBV27 to TRBJ2-7; tentatively, D is TRBD2 (6 bases). Trimming took 6 bases from V and 2 from J, leaving 14 bases between them. Germline V gene sequence: CDR1 MNHEY, CDR2 SMNVEV (reference sequence). The CDR3 length is 14 residues.

This clonotype has a handful of counts. The chain employs TRBV27 and TRBJ2-2; 11 bases map to TRBD2. After removal of 4 bases from V and 5 bases from J, the junction contained 12 bases not matched to a gene. The germline CDR1 and CDR2 sequences are MNHEY and SMNVEV (reference sequence). The CDR3 runs to 18 residues. The CDR3 sequence: CASSSPPPSGRRTGELFF. The CDR3 DNA is TGTGCCAGCAGTTCCCCTCCCCCTAGCGGGAGGAGGACCGGGGAGCTGTTTTTT.

The chain couples TRBV4-2 to TRBJ2-7; possibly TRBD2 for D (5 bases). CDR1 is LGHNA and CDR2 is YNFKEQ in the germline V gene. V was shortened by 0 bases and J by 0 bases, with 15 bases between the two germline ends. The CDR3 has 17 amino acids. CDR3 in amino acids: CASSQDQLKRLSYEQYF. CDR3 sequence (DNA): TGTGCCAGCAGCCAAGATCAATTGAAGCGGCTCTCCTACGAGCAGTACTTC.

This clonotype was seen more than once but under ten times. V is TRBV24-1 and J is TRBJ2-5, with TRBD1 identical over 8 bases. CDR1 is KGHDR, CDR2 SFDVKD, per germline. V trimming: 9 bases; J trimming: 2 bases; junction bases outside the gene matches: 4. There are 13 residues in the CDR3. DNA of the CDR3: TGTGCCACCGCAGGGGGCCGACAAGAGACCCAGTACTTC. It translates to CATAGGRQETQYF.

The chain is built from TRBV30 and TRBJ2-3, with 9 nucleotides matching TRBD2. CDR1 and CDR2 from the germline V gene are GTSNPN and SVGIG (reference sequence). Losses at the gene ends were 1 base for V and 3 bases for J; bases not matched to a gene: 17. The CDR3 has 19 residues. The CDR3 loop is CAWSGIRLFLAGVTDTQYF. The CDR3 DNA sequence: TGTGCCTGGAGTGGGATCAGACTTTTCTTAGCGGGAGTGACAGATACGCAGTATTTT. The variable domain in full, completed from reference TRBV30 and TRBJ2-3, reads SQTIHQWPATLVQPVGSPLSLECTVEGTSNPNLYWYRQAAGRGLQLLFYSVGIGQISSEVPQNLSASRPQDRQFILSSKKLLLSDSGFYLCAWSGIRLFLAGVTDTQYFGPGTRLTVL.

This clonotype has a count of ten or more. This chain uses TRBV5-8 with TRBJ1-5; no firm D call. The CDR3 is 13 amino acids. Trimming left V 7 bases short and J 4 bases short, with 12 bases between. Germline CDR1 and CDR2: SGHTS and YDEGEE. CDR3 sequence reads: CASQRRDNQPQHF. The DNA of the CDR3 is TGTGCCAGCCAAAGGCGGGATAATCAGCCCCAGCATTTT. Variable domain in full (rest from reference TRBV5-8 and TRBJ1-5): EAGVTQSPTHLIKTRGQQATLRCSPISGHTSVYWYQQALGLGLQFLLWYDEGEERNRGNFPPRFSGRQFPNYSSELNVNALELEDSALYLCASQRRDNQPQHFGDGTRLSIL.

The V and J genes are TRBV9 and TRBJ2-7, with 8 bases fitting TRBD1. This CDR3 has 13 residues. Germline V gene sequence: CDR1 SGDLS, CDR2 YYNGEE. Trimming at V came to 3 bases and at J to 6 bases, leaving 5 bases not matched to a gene. The CDR3 sequence: CASSGQGIGEQYF. The CDR3 region has the DNA TGTGCCAGCAGCGGACAGGGGATTGGCGAGCAGTACTTC.

This clonotype was counted only a few times. The chain has TRBV11-2 and TRBJ2-5, with no clear D. V dropped 2 bases and J dropped 8 bases, with 12 bases sitting between them. Germline V CDR1 and CDR2: SGHAT, FQNNGV. The CDR3 length is 13 residues. DNA of the CDR3: TGTGCCAGCAGCTTATTGTCGTCCCCAACCCAGTACTTC. It encodes CASSLLSSPTQYF. The full variable domain, with the rest looked up from reference TRBV11-2 and TRBJ2-5, is EAGVAQSPRYKIIEKRQSVAFWCNPISGHATLYWYQQILGQGPKLLIQFQNNGVVDDSQLPKDRFSAERLKGVDSTLKIQPAKLEDSAVYLCASSLLSSPTQYFGPGTRLLVL.

The rearrangement uses TRBV10-3 and TRBJ2-7; D is unclear. The germline gives CDR1 ENHRY, CDR2 SYGVKD. The V and J ends lost 0 bases and 2 bases respectively, with 17 bases between them. CDR3 length: 17 residues. The CDR3 DNA sequence: TGTGCCATCAGTGAGTCGAACGCCAGGCCCCTAACCTACGAGCAGTACTTC. This sequence encodes CAISESNARPLTYEQYF.

This clonotype came up many times. V and J are TRBV5-6 and TRBJ2-7; 14 nucleotides match TRBD2. This CDR3 has 16 amino acids. Germline trimming cut 4 bases from V and 3 bases from J; bases unmatched to any gene: 6. Germline V CDR1 and CDR2: SGHDT, YYEEEE. In DNA form, the CDR3 reads TGTGCCAGCAGCCGCATCGGGACTAGCGGGAGCTACGAGCAGTACTTC. It yields the protein CASSRIGTSGSYEQYF.

This chain connects TRBV5-1 to TRBJ1-2, with D unclear. Trimming shortened V by 6 bases and J by 0 bases, and 15 bases separated the two germline ends. The CDR3 has 15 residues. Germline V gene data show CDR1 as SGHRS and CDR2 as YFSETQ. CDR3 in DNA: TGCGCCAGCAAAGGCGGATCTCTGGCTAACTATGGCTACACCTTC. Its translation: CASKGGSLANYGYTF.

The chain joins TRBV5-1 to TRBJ2-3; 8 bases are shared with TRBD2. Per germline, CDR1 SGHRS and CDR2 YFSETQ. This CDR3 contains 14 residues. Trimming at V came to 5 bases and at J to 6 bases, leaving 8 bases not matched to a gene. CDR3 in amino acids: CASRKRELRDTQYF. The CDR3 DNA is TGCGCCAGCAGGAAGCGGGAGTTGAGGGATACGCAGTATTTT.

The V gene is TRBV25-1, the J gene TRBJ1-4; D unclear. Germline V CDR1 and CDR2: MGHDK, SYGVNS. Trimming left V 2 bases short and J 4 bases short, with 17 bases between. This CDR3 region has 17 residues. The CDR3 sequence is CASSEGVGGRFNEKLFF. DNA for the CDR3: TGTGCCAGCAGTGAAGGAGTAGGCGGAAGGTTTAATGAAAAACTGTTTTTT. Complete variable domain (other parts from reference TRBV25-1 and TRBJ1-4): EADIYQTPRYLVIGTGKKITLECSQTMGHDKMYWYQQDPGMELHLIHYSYGVNSTEKGDLSSESTVSRIRTEHFPLTLESARPSHTSQYLCASSEGVGGRFNEKLFFGSGTQLSVL.

This clonotype has at least ten counts. The CDR3 nucleotides are TGTGCCAGCCTTAGGGGAGGGGAGGTCCCCTACGAGCAGTACTTC. Protein product: CASLRGGEVPYEQYF. V gene TRBV12-3 or TRBV12-4 combines with J gene TRBJ2-7; 7 nucleotides match TRBD2. The trim removed 8 bases at V and 2 bases at J, leaving 12 bases unmatched. The CDR3 spans 15 residues.

The chain uses TRBV6-1 and TRBJ2-7, with TRBD2 as a possible D gene (6 bases). This CDR3 contains 15 residues. V lost 2 bases and J lost 4, with 15 bases in between. In germline, CDR1 is MNHNS, CDR2 SASEGT. The CDR3, as DNA: TGTGCCAGCAGTGAAAGGGGAGGACGACCTTACGAGCAGTACTTC. This codes for CASSERGGRPYEQYF.

The rearrangement links TRBV14 to TRBJ2-1; TRBD2 aligns across 8 bases. This CDR3 is built from 16 residues. V shed 3 bases, J shed 1 base, and the junction held 5 bases outside the gene matches. Germline values: CDR1 SGHDN, CDR2 FVKESK. The DNA of the CDR3 is TGTGCCAGCAGCCATGTAGCGGGAATGTCCTACAATGAGCAGTTCTTC. It is translated as CASSHVAGMSYNEQFF.

This rearrangement joins TRBV5-6 to TRBJ2-7, with D perhaps TRBD1 or TRBD2 (7 bases each). The CDR3 is 17 residues long. CDR1 SGHDT and CDR2 YYEEEE come from the germline V gene. V lost 6 bases and J 5 bases, leaving 27 bases between the germline ends. CDR3 region: CASTLRGGRGHRDEQYF. The CDR3 coding sequence is TGTGCCAGCACCCTCAGGGGGGGAAGGGGGCATCGAGACGAGCAGTACTTC.

This chain connects TRBV5-1 to TRBJ2-7, with 10 bases matching TRBD2. Looked up from germline, CDR1 is SGHRS and CDR2 is YFSETQ. The V gene end was trimmed by 0 bases and the J gene end by 2 bases; junction bases not matched to a gene: 5. This CDR3 contains 16 residues. The CDR3 loop is CASSLAGTSVAYEQYF. The CDR3 coding sequence is TGCGCCAGCAGCTTGGCCGGGACTAGCGTTGCCTACGAGCAGTACTTC.

V and J are TRBV19 and TRBJ1-2, with D maybe TRBD1 (5 bases). The V end was cut by 6 bases, the J end by 2 bases, with 16 bases between. This CDR3 comprises 15 residues. The germline V gene has CDR1 LNHDA and CDR2 SQIVND (reference sequence). The CDR3 sequence: CASRISRGRNYGYTF. The CDR3 DNA reads as TGTGCCAGTAGGATTTCTCGGGGGAGAAACTATGGCTACACCTTC.

The chain uses TRBV29-1 and TRBJ2-5; 8 bases agree with TRBD1. CDR1 and CDR2 from the germline V gene are SQVTM and ANQGSEA. V was clipped by 4 bases and J by 1 base; unmatched bases: 5. CDR3 size: 14 residues. CDR3 sequence: CSVGRGLSQETQYF. In DNA form, the CDR3 reads TGCAGCGTTGGCAGGGGGCTGTCCCAAGAGACCCAGTACTTC.